This passage covers 21 T cell receptor beta chains from one sample sequenced in a study of blood T cell repertoires in COVID-19. The table came from immunoSEQ multiplex PCR; TCRdb's copy has only in-frame clones and leaves some out. The repertoire has about 480,000 clones, around nine tenths of them found once; the top ten carry approximately 4.5%. The source material was peripheral blood. The receptors here all came from a woman in her 30s with acute or convalescent COVID-19.

The rearrangement links TRBV4-2 to TRBJ1-6; 9 bases map to TRBD1. Trimming at V came to 1 base and at J to 10 bases, leaving 8 bases not matched to a gene. The CDR3 totals 16 residues. The germline gives CDR1 LGHNA, CDR2 YNFKEQ. Written as DNA, the CDR3 is TGTGCCAGCAGCCAAGGTCCCGGGACAGGGCGCTCACCCCTCCACTTT. It is translated as CASSQGPGTGRSPLHF.

This chain joins TRBV6-4 and TRBJ2-3; tentative D call: TRBD2 (5 bases). Deletions cut 7 bases from V and 4 bases from J, with 12 bases between. This CDR3 is 13 amino acids long. Germline loops: CDR1 MRHNA, CDR2 SNTAGT. The CDR3 loop reads CASTRGLPDTQYF. CDR3 in DNA: TGTGCCAGCACCCGAGGACTGCCAGATACGCAGTATTTT.

The chain recombines TRBV5-5 with TRBJ2-2; TRBD1 agrees at 8 bases. Germline CDR1 SGHKS, CDR2 YYEKEE (reference sequence). The CDR3 spans 16 residues. Losses at the gene ends were 4 bases for V and 1 base for J; bases not matched to a gene: 6. DNA of the CDR3: TGTGCCAGCAGCCCTCGGACAGGGATGAACACCGGGGAGCTGTTTTTT. Protein sequence: CASSPRTGMNTGELFF.

This clone occurred once. The chain has TRBV13 and TRBJ1-1; maybe TRBD1 (6 bases). Germline-derived CDR1 and CDR2 are PRHDT and FYEKMQ (reference sequence). CDR3 length: 17 residues. V was clipped by 2 bases and J by 4 bases, with 20 bases between them. The CDR3 DNA reads as TGTGCCAGCAGCTTATCACCAGGGGCCAGCCTCCTCACTGAAGCTTTCTTT. Its translation: CASSLSPGASLLTEAFF.

J is TRBJ1-1 and V is TRBV7-3; TRBD1 aligns across 7 bases. The junction had 18 bases not matched to a gene; V was cut back by 0 bases and J by 11 bases. This CDR3 contains 17 residues. Per germline, CDR1 SGHTA and CDR2 FQGTGA. Here the CDR3 DNA reads TGTGCCAGCAGCTTAACGTCCCTCGGACAGGCGGCTTCCGGGGCTTTCTTT. Translation: CASSLTSLGQAASGAFF.

This sequence joins TRBV25-1 and TRBJ1-1; D uncertain. Germline V gene data show CDR1 as MGHDK and CDR2 as SYGVNS. CDR3 length equals 13 residues. Trimming cost V 4 bases and J 1 base, with 7 bases left between them. The CDR3, as DNA: TGTGCCAGCAGTGCAGGTCAGAACACTGAAGCTTTCTTT. Translated, it gives CASSAGQNTEAFF.

This rearrangement joins TRBV4-2 to TRBJ2-7; 9 positions match TRBD1. V shed 0 bases, J shed 4 bases, and the junction held 7 bases outside the gene matches. This CDR3 has 16 amino acids. Germline CDR1 and CDR2: LGHNA and YNFKEQ. CDR3 sequence: CASSQDRGTGRYEQYF. Here the CDR3 DNA reads TGTGCCAGCAGCCAAGATCGGGGGACAGGGAGATACGAGCAGTACTTC.

This chain's CDR3 is CATSRGGQGRETQYF. The CDR3 nucleotides are TGTGCCACCAGCAGGGGTGGACAGGGGCGGGAGACCCAGTACTTC. J is TRBJ2-5 and V is TRBV15; 9 nucleotides agree with TRBD1. Germline CDR1 LNHNV, CDR2 YYDKDF (reference sequence). Trimming at V came to 3 bases and at J to 5 bases, leaving 7 bases not matched to a gene. The CDR3 loop spans 15 amino acids.

In regard to this clone: The same CDR3 can be traced to other DNA sequences in this sample. This sequence joins TRBV10-3 and TRBJ1-5; D possibly corresponds to TRBD1 (5 bases). Deletions cut 0 bases from V and 6 bases from J, with 6 bases between. In germline, CDR1 is ENHRY, CDR2 SYGVKD. The CDR3 length is 13 residues. The CDR3 nucleotides read TGTGCCATCAGTGAGTCCCAGGGTCAGCCCCAGCATTTT. Its translation is CAISESQGQPQHF.

V usage is TRBV5-1 and J usage is TRBJ2-2, with TRBD2 matching over 12 bases. Trimming cost V 4 bases and J 4 bases; bases outside gene matches: 2. Germline CDR1 reads SGHRS; CDR2 reads YFSETQ. The CDR3 is 15 residues long. CDR3 sequence reads: CASSRTSGATGELFF. In DNA, the CDR3 is TGCGCCAGCAGCCGGACTAGCGGGGCCACCGGGGAGCTGTTTTTT.

The chain carries TRBV12-3 or TRBV12-4 and TRBJ1-4; possibly TRBD1 for D (5 bases). The CDR3 is made up of 13 amino acids. V was pared by 4 bases and J by 5 bases, with 8 bases between. The CDR3 sequence: CASSSAGNEKLFF. The CDR3 nucleotides read TGTGCCAGCAGTTCTGCAGGGAATGAAAAACTGTTTTTT.

The chain carries TRBV7-6 and TRBJ2-1, with D possibly TRBD2 on 6 matching bases. V was clipped by 2 bases and J by 5 bases, with 13 bases between them. CDR3 length: 15 amino acids. Germline V lookup: CDR1 SGHVS, CDR2 FNYEAQ. The CDR3 DNA sequence: TGTGCCAGCAGCTTAACCCGGGACTCGAACAATGAGCAGTTCTTC. Protein: CASSLTRDSNNEQFF.

The gene calls are TRBV9 and TRBJ2-1; D is unclear. V lost 0 bases, J lost 4 bases, and 11 bases lay in between. The CDR3 totals 15 residues. The germline CDR1 and CDR2 sequences are SGDLS and YYNGEE. The chain's CDR3 is CASSVDSSPYNEQFF. The CDR3 DNA reads TGTGCCAGCAGCGTAGACAGTTCCCCTTACAATGAGCAGTTCTTC.

This chain uses TRBV7-9 with TRBJ1-5, with TRBD1 as a possible D gene (5 bases). CDR3 size: 14 residues. Trimming took off 3 bases at V and 7 bases at J, with 13 bases between the two ends. CDR1 and CDR2 (germline): SEHNR, FQNEAQ (reference sequence). The CDR3 DNA reads TGTGCCAGCAGCTTGGGCAGGGAGGACCAGCCCCAGCATTTT. Residues: CASSLGREDQPQHF.

This rearrangement joins TRBV2 to TRBJ1-6; 8 bases align to TRBD1. V trimming: 3 bases; J trimming: 10 bases; junction bases outside the gene matches: 8. CDR1 and CDR2 (germline): SNHLY, FYNNEI. There are 15 residues in the CDR3. DNA for the CDR3: TGTGCCAGCAGTGACCGGGACAGGCAGAGGTCACCCCTCCACTTT. Its translation: CASSDRDRQRSPLHF.

The chain uses TRBV18 and TRBJ2-1, with a possible D match to TRBD2 (7 bases). Germline-derived CDR1 and CDR2 are KGHSH and LQKENI. The CDR3 loop spans 14 amino acids. V was trimmed by 8 bases and J by 8 bases, leaving 19 bases between them. The CDR3 DNA follows: TGTGCCAGCACGCCCGGTCTAGGGGGGGATGAGCAGTTCTTC. Residues: CASTPGLGGDEQFF.

This chain joins TRBV11-2 and TRBJ2-1, with 7 bases that match TRBD1. The CDR3 totals 18 residues. Germline trimming cut 5 bases from V and 1 base from J; bases unmatched to any gene: 14. Germline loops: CDR1 SGHAT, CDR2 FQNNGV. Written as DNA, the CDR3 is TGTGCCAGCAGCCGCCGGGACAGTAATCCCTATTCCTACAATGAGCAGTTCTTC. It yields the protein CASSRRDSNPYSYNEQFF.

The chain joins TRBV7-9 to TRBJ2-7, with 8 bases matching TRBD1. The CDR3 loop spans 18 amino acids. CDR1 and CDR2 (germline): SEHNR, FQNEAQ (reference sequence). The junction had 17 bases not matched to a gene; V was cut back by 4 bases and J by 3 bases. The CDR3 protein is CASSSTSFDRGGFYEQYF. The CDR3 coding sequence is TGTGCCAGCAGCTCTACTTCATTTGACAGGGGTGGTTTCTACGAGCAGTACTTC. The full variable domain, with the rest looked up from reference TRBV7-9 and TRBJ2-7, is DTGVSQNPRHKITKRGQNVTFRCDPISEHNRLYWYRQTLGQGPEFLTYFQNEAQLEKSRLLSDRFSAERPKGSFSTLEIQRTEQGDSAMYLCASSSTSFDRGGFYEQYFGPGTRLTVT.

The chain joins TRBV3-1 (or the pseudogene TRBV3-2) to TRBJ1-2; 9 bases map to TRBD1. The CDR3 is made up of 15 amino acids. Germline values: CDR1 LGHDT, CDR2 YNNKEL (reference sequence). Unmatched junction bases numbered 8, after V lost 4 bases and J lost 5 bases. CDR3 sequence reads: CASSPGTGLKYGYTF. In nucleotides, the CDR3 is TGTGCCAGCAGCCCCGGGACAGGGCTCAAATATGGCTACACCTTC.

The chain carries TRBV5-6 and TRBJ1-1; perhaps TRBD1 as D (5 bases). The CDR3 length is 14 residues. Germline CDR1 SGHDT, CDR2 YYEEEE. V was cut by 3 bases and J by 4 bases, with 13 bases left in between. The CDR3 sequence is CASSSDRPTTEAFF. CDR3 sequence (DNA): TGTGCCAGCAGCTCAGACAGACCAACCACTGAAGCTTTCTTT.

The gene calls are TRBV19 and TRBJ2-7, with a tentative D call TRBD1 (6 bases). This CDR3 is 14 amino acids long. Trimming took 1 base from V and 3 from J, leaving 10 bases between them. Germline V gene lookup returns CDR1 LNHDA and CDR2 SQIVND (reference sequence). CDR3 sequence: CASSIGRDNYEQYF. The CDR3 DNA reads TGTGCCAGTAGTATAGGCCGGGACAACTACGAGCAGTACTTC.